What follows is one T cell receptor beta chain and its context. The antigen is not known. CDR1 SGHKS and CDR2 YYEKEE come from the germline V gene (reference sequence). The CDR3 contains 15 residues. These data come from a study of T cells expressing NK-cell markers. Study at large: From sorted CD3+CD56+NKG2C+, CD3+CD56+NKG2C- and CD3+CD56-NKG2C+ T cells came the TCR beta repertoires.

Broader study findings: Dominant NKG2C+ clonotype frequencies of roughly 1.0-7.5% of CD8+ T cells were measured in over five donors.

The authors generated TCR beta cDNA through 5'RACE template switching with UMIs. Following a re-call of the 5' RACE reads, TCRdb has one entry per CDR3 protein and lacks DNA. The sample yields a few hundred thousand distinct CDR3 sequences, of which the top ten take up 5.2%. The sequence came from a man aged 18-69 years in good health. The sequencing input was blood T cells: a sorted CD56 or NKG2C T cell subset, CD4+ or CD8+ T cells, or bulk PBMC T cells (not recorded which). The chain uses TRBV5-5 and TRBJ2-5; TCRdb gives TRBD1 as the D gene, but with no DNA this cannot be confirmed. CDR3 sequence reads: CASSLSTPSRGTQYF. The entire variable domain, with the rest obtained from reference TRBV5-5 and TRBJ2-5, is as follows: DAGVTQSPTHLIKTRGQQVTLRCSPISGHKSVSWYQQVLGQGPQFIFQYYEKEERGRGNFPDRFSARQFPNYSSELNVNALLLGDSALYLCASSLSTPSRGTQYFGPGTRLLVL.